This T cell receptor beta chain emerged from a study of human T cells and chemical hapten exposure. This clonotype was counted between two and nine times. TCRdb re-called the RACE reads through MiXCR, storing one row per CDR3 protein. The table records 100,000 or so distinct CDR3 sequences, more than 9.5% of them present only once. Germline-derived CDR1 and CDR2 are SGHKS and YYEKEE (reference sequence). Trimming cost V 0 bases and J 2 bases, with 10 bases left between them. The CDR3 is 15 amino acids. Time point indicated: patch test 1, 2 weeks after DPC sensitization. Treatment described: therapeutic diphenylcyclopropenone sensitization with weekly scalp DPC.

The source material was whole blood, sampled in connection with sensitization to the hapten diphenylcyclopropenone (DPC). The chain couples TRBV5-5 to TRBJ2-3; D tentatively fits TRBD1 or TRBD2 (6 bases each). The receptor was isolated from a woman aged 40 to 50 with alopecia areata. Some clones in this sample may be carry-over from other donors' samples. DNA for the CDR3: TGTGCCAGCAGCTTGGCGGGGGCCTTCACAGATACGCAGTATTTT. It yields the protein CASSLAGAFTDTQYF.